These 21 T cell receptor beta chains were sequenced from one sample in a study of blood T cell repertoires in COVID-19. Clones were read by immunoSEQ multiplex PCR, and TCRdb kept only the in-frame ones, dropping some. The table shows 150,000 or so clones, with approximately 86% occurring only once. Sequencing was carried out using peripheral blood. The receptors here all came from a woman aged 45-65 years with acute or convalescent COVID-19.

The chain uses TRBV15 and TRBJ1-2; D remains ambiguous. The CDR3 is 13 amino acids. Germline values: CDR1 LNHNV, CDR2 YYDKDF (reference sequence). With 0 bases removed from V and 7 bases from J, the gap between germline ends came to 9 bases. CDR3 in DNA: TGTGCCACCAGCAGAGATGGAGGGATTGGCTACACCTTC. Translation gives CATSRDGGIGYTF.

The chain carries TRBV10-1 and TRBJ2-1, with D perhaps matching TRBD2 (5 bases). From germline, CDR1 is WNHNN and CDR2 SYGVQD (reference sequence). The germline V and J ends were trimmed by 7 bases and 7 bases, with 8 bases remaining between them. The length of the CDR3 is 11 residues. The CDR3 here is CASNRGNEQFF. DNA for the CDR3: TGCGCCAGCAATAGAGGGAATGAGCAGTTCTTC.

V gene TRBV30 combines with J gene TRBJ2-7; 8 nucleotides align to TRBD2. The CDR3 is made up of 12 amino acids. V lost 5 bases and J lost 4; bases outside the gene matches: 4. Germline V CDR1 and CDR2: GTSNPN, SVGIG (reference sequence). CDR3 DNA: TGTGCCTGGTCGGGACTAGGGTACGAGCAGTACTTC. Translating it yields CAWSGLGYEQYF.

The chain recombines TRBV9 with TRBJ1-5; no reliable D call. The CDR3 runs 18 residues. The germline CDR1 and CDR2 sequences are SGDLS and YYNGEE. V gave up 4 bases and J gave up 10 bases, with 30 bases separating them. The CDR3 nucleotides read TGTGCCAGCAGCCCCCAAGTTAAAGATAGTAATCCATCAAAACCCCAGCATTTT. Translating it yields CASSPQVKDSNPSKPQHF.

Of note for this clone: The same CDR3 arises from other DNA sequences in this sample as well. The CDR3 protein is CASSLTGDQPQHF. The CDR3 DNA reads as TGTGCCAGCAGCTTGACAGGGGATCAGCCCCAGCATTTT. The rearrangement joins TRBV7-2 to TRBJ1-5, with 8 bases lining up with TRBD1. J gave up 5 bases and V 3 bases, and 0 bases lay outside the gene matches. The CDR3 is made up of 13 amino acids. Germline lookup yields CDR1 SGHTA and CDR2 FQGNSA.

The rearrangement uses TRBV19 and TRBJ2-1; D unresolved. V was trimmed by 0 bases and J by 4 bases, leaving 7 bases between them. The CDR3 runs to 14 residues. Germline CDR1 reads LNHDA; CDR2 reads SQIVND (reference sequence). The CDR3 nucleotides are TGTGCCAGTAGTATAGACAAGAGTTACAATGAGCAGTTCTTC. Encoded protein: CASSIDKSYNEQFF.

This clone has only a few counts. V usage is TRBV30 and J usage is TRBJ1-2; 9 nucleotides agree with TRBD1. The germline CDR1 and CDR2 sequences are GTSNPN and SVGIG (reference sequence). This CDR3 has 13 residues. Germline trimming cut 1 base from V and 6 bases from J; bases unmatched to any gene: 3. Here the CDR3 reads CAWSGTGADGYTF. CDR3 nucleotides: TGTGCCTGGAGTGGGACAGGGGCGGATGGCTACACCTTC.

The chain uses TRBV6-2 or TRBV6-3 and TRBJ1-1; D is uncertain. Germline V CDR1 and CDR2: MNHEY, SVGEGT. The V end lost 2 bases, the J end lost 0 bases, and 7 bases lay between the germline ends. CDR3 size: 14 residues. The CDR3 bases are TGTGCCAGCAGTTACGAGGTTTTGAACACTGAAGCTTTCTTT. Its protein product is CASSYEVLNTEAFF.

This clone showed up just once. The V call is TRBV11-3, the J call TRBJ2-3; 8 positions agree with TRBD1. CDR3 size: 14 residues. V gave up 6 bases and J gave up 6 bases; unmatched junction bases: 8. CDR1 is SGHNT and CDR2 is YENEEA in the germline V gene. CDR3 sequence reads: CASSQGAGSDTQYF. The CDR3 DNA follows: TGTGCCAGCAGTCAGGGGGCGGGTTCGGATACGCAGTATTTT.

This rearrangement joins TRBV12-3 or TRBV12-4 to TRBJ1-2, with unresolved D. The CDR3 is made up of 11 amino acids. V lost 5 bases to trimming and J lost 2 bases, with 3 bases between them. As DNA, the CDR3 is TGTGCCAGCAGTCTGAACTATGGCTACACCTTC. Translation gives CASSLNYGYTF.

The genes are TRBV25-1 and TRBJ2-7; unclear D gene. The CDR3 is made up of 12 amino acids. Trimming took 1 base from V and 7 from J, leaving 8 bases between them. The germline V gene encodes CDR1 MGHDK and CDR2 SYGVNS. The CDR3 region has the DNA TGTGCCAGCAGTGAATTCGGGTCTGAGCAGTACTTC. Translated: CASSEFGSEQYF.

The rearrangement joins TRBV15 to TRBJ2-7; 9 nucleotides match TRBD2. The CDR3 sequence is 14 residues long. Trimming cost V 3 bases and J 3 bases; bases outside gene matches: 3. Germline V gene sequence: CDR1 LNHNV, CDR2 YYDKDF (reference sequence). CDR3 loop: CATSRKTSGYEQYF. For the CDR3, the DNA is TGTGCCACCAGCAGGAAGACTAGCGGCTACGAGCAGTACTTC.

The rearrangement uses TRBV4-3 and TRBJ1-3, with D possibly TRBD1 on 6 matching bases. The V end was cut by 4 bases, the J end by 0 bases, with 16 bases between. The CDR3 consists of 17 residues. From germline, CDR1 is LGHNA and CDR2 YSLEER. The CDR3 is CASSLNTGTFSGNTIYF. The CDR3 DNA reads as TGCGCCAGCAGCCTCAACACAGGGACCTTCTCTGGAAACACCATATATTTT.

The V gene is TRBV15, the J gene TRBJ2-7; D gene ambiguous. Germline CDR1 reads LNHNV; CDR2 reads YYDKDF (reference sequence). Trimming removed 4 bases from V and 0 bases from J, with 13 bases in between. The CDR3 runs 15 residues. The CDR3 sequence is CATSKERSSSYEQYF. DNA for the CDR3: TGTGCCACCAGCAAGGAGCGCTCAAGCTCCTACGAGCAGTACTTC. The complete variable domain, with remaining parts taken from reference TRBV15 and TRBJ2-7, reads DAMVIQNPRYQVTQFGKPVTLSCSQTLNHNVMYWYQQKSSQAPKLLFHYYDKDFNNEADTPDNFQSRRPNTSFCFLDIRSPGLGDTAMYLCATSKERSSSYEQYFGPGTRLTVT.

V usage is TRBV27 and J usage is TRBJ1-1; D unresolved. Germline CDR1 reads MNHEY; CDR2 reads SMNVEV (reference sequence). Trimming removed 2 bases from V and 1 base from J, with 8 bases in between. This CDR3 region has 14 residues. The CDR3, as DNA: TGTGCCAGCAGTTTACTTCCGGGGAACACTGAAGCTTTCTTT. Protein sequence: CASSLLPGNTEAFF.

V usage is TRBV13 and J usage is TRBJ1-1; D may be TRBD1 (5 bases). The CDR3 covers 13 residues. Germline CDR1 is PRHDT and CDR2 is FYEKMQ (reference sequence). V was cut by 6 bases and J by 4 bases, with 12 bases left in between. CDR3 amino acids: CASRRGLSTEAFF. In DNA, the CDR3 is TGTGCCAGCAGAAGGGGCCTGAGCACTGAAGCTTTCTTT.

V usage is TRBV27 and J usage is TRBJ1-2; no clear D. Trimming took 2 bases from V and 0 from J, leaving 13 bases between them. The germline gives CDR1 MNHEY, CDR2 SMNVEV (reference sequence). The CDR3 contains 16 residues. The DNA for the CDR3 is TGTGCCAGCAGTTTAGATTCGGGGAGAGCTAACTATGGCTACACCTTC. Translated: CASSLDSGRANYGYTF.

CDR3 bases: TGTGCCTGGAGTGTTTTAGAAACTGGAAAACTGTTTTTT. As protein: CAWSVLETGKLFF. The V and J genes are TRBV30 and TRBJ1-4; D is unclear. The V and J ends lost 0 bases and 10 bases respectively, with 12 bases between them. The CDR3 has 13 amino acids. The germline CDR1 and CDR2 sequences are GTSNPN and SVGIG (reference sequence).

V gene TRBV30 combines with J gene TRBJ1-3; unclear D gene. V lost 1 base and J 0 bases, leaving 7 bases between the germline ends. CDR3 length equals 14 residues. The V gene's germline CDR1 is GTSNPN and CDR2 SVGIG (reference sequence). The CDR3 DNA is TGTGCCTGGAGTGGTAAATTCTCTGGAAACACCATATATTTT. Translating gives CAWSGKFSGNTIYF.

This clone appeared a single time. V usage is TRBV20-1 and J usage is TRBJ2-4; D not resolved. This CDR3 spans 12 amino acids. Germline assignment: CDR1 DFQATT and CDR2 SNEGSKA (reference sequence). Trimming removed 3 bases at V and 9 bases at J, with 12 bases between. The CDR3 DNA reads as TGCAGTGCTAGTTTTCCAAAGAGCATTCAGTACTTC. This sequence encodes CSASFPKSIQYF.

This clone was seen a few times. This chain uses TRBV7-9 with TRBJ2-1, with TRBD2 identical over 12 bases. The CDR3 totals 16 residues. Trimming took 1 base from V and 9 from J; bases not matched to a gene: 7. Germline V gene lookup returns CDR1 SEHNR and CDR2 FQNEAQ (reference sequence). CDR3 DNA: TGTGCCAGCAGCTTAGTGGTGACTAGCGGGAGTGGTGAGCAGTTCTTC. Translation: CASSLVVTSGSGEQFF.